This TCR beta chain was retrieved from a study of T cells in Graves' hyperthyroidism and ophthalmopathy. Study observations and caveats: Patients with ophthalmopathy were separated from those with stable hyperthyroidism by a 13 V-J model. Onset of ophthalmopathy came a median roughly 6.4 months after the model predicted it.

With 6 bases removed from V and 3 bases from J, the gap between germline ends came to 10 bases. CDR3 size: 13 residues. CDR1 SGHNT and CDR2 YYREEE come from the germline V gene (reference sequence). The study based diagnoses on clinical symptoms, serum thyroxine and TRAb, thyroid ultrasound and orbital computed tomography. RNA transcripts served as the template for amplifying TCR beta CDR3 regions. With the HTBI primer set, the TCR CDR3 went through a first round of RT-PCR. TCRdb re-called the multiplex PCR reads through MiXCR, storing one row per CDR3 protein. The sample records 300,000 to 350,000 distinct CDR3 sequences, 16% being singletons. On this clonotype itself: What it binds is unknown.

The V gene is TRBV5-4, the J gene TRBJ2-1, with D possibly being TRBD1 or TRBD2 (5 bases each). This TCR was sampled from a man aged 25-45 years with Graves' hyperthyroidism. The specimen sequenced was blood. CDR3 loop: CASKGTDYNEQFF. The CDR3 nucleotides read TGTGCCAGCAAGGGGACGGACTACAATGAGCAGTTCTTC.